These 15 T cell receptor beta chains originate from one sample sequenced in a study of immune cell composition in non-small cell lung cancer. The repertoire was sequenced with immunoSEQ multiplex PCR; TCRdb's copy has only in-frame clones and lacks some. The sample has about 3,100 clones; 80% to 85% are singletons. Material: lung tumor tissue. The receptors come from a human donor with non-small cell lung cancer.

The DNA of the CDR3 is TGCGCCAGCAGGGCTAGCCGGAGGGGGACCCAGTACTTC. Protein: CASRASRRGTQYF. V is TRBV10-1 and J is TRBJ2-5; D is possibly TRBD2 (6 bases). This CDR3 contains 13 residues. The V gene lost 6 bases and the J gene lost 7 bases, with 15 bases spanning the gap. CDR1 is WNHNN and CDR2 is SYGVQD in the germline V gene (reference sequence).

The sample holds one count of this clone. The chain has TRBV19 and TRBJ2-1, with 8 bases lining up with TRBD2. This CDR3 spans 17 amino acids. The J segment lost 2 bases and the V segment lost 4 bases, leaving 10 bases of the junction unmatched. The germline CDR1 and CDR2 sequences are LNHDA and SQIVND (reference sequence). CDR3 in DNA: TGTGCCAGTAGTAGAGCAGCGGGTAGCGGGACCTACAATGAGCAGTTCTTC. Translated: CASSRAAGSGTYNEQFF.

The table lists this clone with a few counts. The rearrangement joins TRBV5-4 to TRBJ2-5; D may be TRBD2 (7 bases). V shed 4 bases and J shed 4 bases, with 11 bases lying between them. The V gene's germline CDR1 is SGHNT and CDR2 YYREEE (reference sequence). The CDR3 length is 13 residues. CDR3 in amino acids: CASSIRGGETQYF. In DNA form, the CDR3 reads TGTGCCAGCAGCATAAGGGGGGGAGAGACCCAGTACTTC.

This clone occurred once. The chain is built from TRBV10-3 and TRBJ2-3; 9 positions match TRBD2. Losses at the gene ends were 4 bases for V and 2 bases for J; bases not matched to a gene: 4. Germline V gene data show CDR1 as ENHRY and CDR2 as SYGVKD. The CDR3 is 15 residues long. This chain's CDR3 is CAISAPSGNTDTQYF. The CDR3, as DNA: TGTGCCATCAGTGCCCCTAGCGGGAACACAGATACGCAGTATTTT.

V and J are TRBV19 and TRBJ2-3; D might be TRBD2 (5 bases). The CDR3 spans 14 residues. V shed 2 bases and J shed 6 bases, with 12 bases lying between them. Germline-derived CDR1 and CDR2 are LNHDA and SQIVND (reference sequence). CDR3 DNA: TGTGCCAGTAGTATAAAACTAGGAGCCGATACGCAGTATTTT. Its protein product is CASSIKLGADTQYF.

A few counts support this clone. CDR3: CASRKGLTGGGNEQFF. The CDR3 bases are TGTGCCAGCAGAAAGGGTCTTACGGGAGGTGGGAATGAGCAGTTCTTC. The J gene is TRBJ2-1, the V gene TRBV2, with 7 bases aligning to TRBD2. The germline CDR1 and CDR2 sequences are SNHLY and FYNNEI. CDR3 length equals 16 residues. After removal of 6 bases from V and 7 bases from J, the junction contained 15 bases not matched to a gene. Filled out from reference TRBV2 and TRBJ2-1, the complete variable domain reads EPEVTQTPSHQVTQMGQEVILRCVPISNHLYFYWYRQILGQKVEFLVSFYNNEISEKSEIFDDQFSVERPDGSNFTLKIRSTKLEDSAMYFCASRKGLTGGGNEQFFGPGTRLTVL.

The chain is built from TRBV7-3 and TRBJ2-7; possibly TRBD2 for D (5 bases). Germline V lookup: CDR1 SGHTA, CDR2 FQGTGA. The CDR3 is 16 amino acids. Trimming removed 5 bases from V and 3 bases from J, with 20 bases in between. The CDR3, as DNA: TGTGCCAGCAGCCCCAAACCCGGGAAGGTAAACTACGAGCAGTACTTC. It is translated as CASSPKPGKVNYEQYF.

The V and J genes are TRBV21-1 and TRBJ2-7; TRBD1 was called by the table and not checked on the DNA. TRBV21-1 is listed as a pseudogene. The CDR3 length is 15 residues. The CDR3 DNA is TGTGCCAGCAGCAACGCCGGGACAGGGACCTACGAGCAGTACTTC. This codes for CASSNAGTGTYEQYF.

The rearrangement links TRBV6-1 to TRBJ2-7, with D perhaps matching TRBD2 (5 bases). This CDR3 contains 14 residues. V lost 1 base and J 7 bases, leaving 14 bases between the germline ends. The germline V gene has CDR1 MNHNS and CDR2 SASEGT. CDR3 residues: CASSEVGRGREQYF. The CDR3 coding sequence is TGTGCCAGCAGTGAAGTAGGTCGAGGGCGGGAGCAGTACTTC.

J is TRBJ2-1 and V is TRBV29-1; 13 nucleotides line up with TRBD2. The CDR3 covers 15 residues. The germline gives CDR1 SQVTM, CDR2 ANQGSEA. V lost 5 bases to trimming and J lost 6 bases; unmatched junction nucleotides: 7. CDR3: CSVLGLAGDLNEQFF. Written as DNA, the CDR3 is TGCAGCGTTCTCGGACTAGCGGGAGATCTCAATGAGCAGTTCTTC.

This chain uses TRBV30 with TRBJ2-3, with a weak D call TRBD1 (5 bases). Trimming took off 4 bases at V and 2 bases at J, with 10 bases between the two ends. The length of the CDR3 is 13 residues. The V gene's germline CDR1 is GTSNPN and CDR2 SVGIG (reference sequence). Here the CDR3 DNA reads TGTGCCTGGAACAGGCCCCCCACAGATACGCAGTATTTT. Translation: CAWNRPPTDTQYF.

This chain links TRBV19 with TRBJ2-7; tentatively, D is TRBD2 (5 bases). V shed 2 bases and J shed 3 bases, with 11 bases lying between them. Looked up from germline, CDR1 is LNHDA and CDR2 is SQIVND (reference sequence). The CDR3 contains 14 residues. CDR3 sequence reads: CASSIKGLGYEQYF. The CDR3 DNA reads as TGTGCCAGTAGTATAAAAGGACTGGGCTACGAGCAGTACTTC.

V and J are TRBV7-4 and TRBJ1-2, with D perhaps TRBD1 (5 bases). The V end was cut by 5 bases, the J end by 8 bases, with 18 bases between. The CDR3 spans 14 residues. Germline V gives CDR1 SGHVT, CDR2 SQSDAQ. For the CDR3, the DNA is TGTGCCAGCAGCCCCCGCCAGGGCTGGCGGGGCTACACCTTC. This sequence encodes CASSPRQGWRGYTF.

The DNA of the CDR3 is TGTGCCAGTAGTATGGAGGGGAGCTATGGCTACACCTTC. Its translation: CASSMEGSYGYTF. This chain uses TRBV19 with TRBJ1-2; a possible D gene is TRBD1 (5 bases). This CDR3 region has 13 residues. Trimming cost V 3 bases and J 4 bases, with 9 bases left between them. Germline V gene data show CDR1 as LNHDA and CDR2 as SQIVND (reference sequence).

The chain combines TRBV6-5 with TRBJ2-1, with 8 nucleotides matching TRBD2. The CDR3 is 14 residues long. CDR1 and CDR2 from the germline V gene are MNHEY and SVGAGI. Trimming took 7 bases from V and 9 from J; bases not matched to a gene: 11. The CDR3 nucleotides are TGTGCCAGCAAGGTAGGACTAGCAGTATCTGAGCAGTTCTTC. It encodes CASKVGLAVSEQFF.